The T cell receptor beta chain described here comes from a study of blood T cells in healthy people across ages. Whole-study results and caveats: Roughly linear declines in TCR beta diversity per million T cells occurred with age.

Donors ranged from 6 to 90 years old and were healthy Caucasians in Russia. There were at least 5 micrograms of total RNA extracted from every sample. Primed by a sample-barcoded 5' primer and a J-beta primer mix, a second PCR proceeded for about 6 to 11 cycles. Samples each returned at least 3 million CDR3-containing paired-end reads. TCRdb fed the 5' RACE reads into MiXCR, producing one record per CDR3 protein. In the table there are some 1.4 million distinct CDR3 sequences, roughly 40% of which are singletons. As regards this clonotype: Antigen unknown.

What was sequenced was blood. The receptor was isolated from a young woman in good health.

The CDR3 DNA is TGTGCCAGCAGCTTGGGGACGGGTCATTCTAACTATGGCTACACCTTC. As protein: CASSLGTGHSNYGYTF. The J gene is TRBJ1-2, the V gene TRBV7-9; D may be TRBD1 (5 bases). The CDR3 runs to 16 residues. Deletions cut 3 bases from V and 0 bases from J, with 14 bases between. Germline CDR1 reads SEHNR; CDR2 reads FQNEAQ (reference sequence).